Listed below are T cell receptor beta chains from one sample, sequenced in a study of T cell repertoires in cytomegalovirus infection. One entry per CDR3 protein results from TCRdb running MiXCR on the reads. The sample contains around 170,000 distinct CDR3 sequences, around an eighth of which appear only once. The sequenced sample was PBMCs. The receptor set was obtained from a human donor in good health (CMV status not recorded). Some clones in this sample may be carry-over from other donors' samples. CDR3s include the opening cysteine and the closing phenylalanine or tryptophan. D genes are given only for firm matches. Rows may omit the clone size; those that give it use once, few, many or a size class.

TRBJ1-2	.	few	TRBV6-6	CASSYGQLVANYGYTF	TGTGCCAGCAGTTACGGGCAGCTAGTAGCTAACTATGGCTACACCTTC
TRBJ2-4	.	.	TRBV19	CASSIVAGIAKNIQYF	TGTGCCAGTAGTATAGTCGCGGGAATAGCCAAAAACATTCAGTACTTC
TRBJ2-1	.	few	TRBV20-1	CSARPTSNEQFF	TGCAGTGCTAGACCAACTAGCAATGAGCAGTTCTTC
TRBJ1-1	TRBD1	.	TRBV30	CAWSVPTGVMNTEAFF	TGTGCCTGGAGTGTACCAACAGGGGTGATGAACACTGAAGCTTTCTTT
TRBJ2-5	.	.	TRBV6-6	CASSYGGGQQETQYF	TGTGCCAGCAGTTACGGGGGGGGGCAGCAGGAGACCCAGTACTTC
TRBJ2-7	.	.	TRBV27	CASSAAQTPYEQYF	TGTGCCAGCAGTGCCGCACAAACCCCCTACGAGCAGTACTTC
TRBJ2-6	TRBD1	.	TRBV7-3	CASSRTGLSSGANVLTF	TGTGCCAGCAGCCGGACAGGCTTGAGCTCTGGGGCCAACGTCCTGACTTTC
TRBJ2-6	.	few	TRBV20-1	CSAPTGVAGANVLTF	TGCAGTGCCCCAACCGGGGTGGCTGGGGCCAACGTCCTGACTTTC
TRBJ1-4	TRBD1	few	TRBV15	CATSRETGTGEKLFF	TGTGCCACCAGCAGAGAAACCGGGACAGGGGAAAAACTGTTTTTT
TRBJ1-5	.	many	TRBV6-6	CASTLGGGWNQPQHF	TGTGCCAGCACCCTGGGGGGGGGTTGGAATCAGCCCCAGCATTTT
TRBJ1-5	.	.	TRBV28	CASSPGRRGDQPQHF	TGTGCCAGCAGCCCTGGTAGAAGGGGCGATCAGCCCCAGCATTTT
TRBJ2-7	.	few	TRBV5-1	CASSPGERAYEQYF	TGCGCCAGCAGCCCAGGGGAGCGGGCCTACGAGCAGTACTTC
TRBJ1-1	.	many	TRBV25-1	CASSVLTGRNTEAFF	TGTGCCAGCAGTGTACTTACCGGGAGGAACACTGAAGCTTTCTTT
TRBJ1-5	.	.	TRBV29-1	CSVVGDSNQPQHF	TGCAGCGTTGTAGGAGATAGCAATCAGCCCCAGCATTTT
TRBJ2-7	.	many	TRBV20-1	CSARERPPNEQYF	TGCAGTGCTAGGGAGCGGCCCCCCAACGAGCAGTACTTC